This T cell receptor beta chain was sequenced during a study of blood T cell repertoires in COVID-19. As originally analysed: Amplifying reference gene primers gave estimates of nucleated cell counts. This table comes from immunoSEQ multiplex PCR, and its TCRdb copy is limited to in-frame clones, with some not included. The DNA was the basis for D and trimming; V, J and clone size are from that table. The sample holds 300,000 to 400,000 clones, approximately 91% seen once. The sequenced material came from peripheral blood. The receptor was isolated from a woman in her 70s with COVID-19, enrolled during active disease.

This CDR3 reads CASTPQGMNTGELFF. The CDR3 DNA follows: TGTGCCAGTACCCCACAGGGTATGAACACCGGGGAGCTGTTTTTT. The rearrangement uses TRBV19 and TRBJ2-2, with a tentative D call TRBD1 (6 bases). V lost 7 bases and J 1 base, leaving 13 bases between the germline ends. Germline V gene lookup returns CDR1 LNHDA and CDR2 SQIVND (reference sequence). The CDR3 covers 15 residues.